The next 10 T cell receptor beta chains were all read from a single sample in a study of cytomegalovirus exposure and HLA in healthy donors. Use of 60 Vbeta and 13 Jbeta primers characterized the PCR. Using immunoSEQ multiplex PCR, the repertoire was profiled, and TCRdb retains in-frame clones only, with some absent. The repertoire holds about 81,000 clones, with 85% to 90% as singletons. The specimen sequenced was PBMCs. These receptors were collected from a man aged 18 to 35 in good health and CMV-seronegative.

The rearrangement joins TRBV10-2 to TRBJ2-2; 13 bases fit TRBD2. Germline CDR1 is WSHSY and CDR2 is SAAADI. The CDR3 sequence is 15 residues long. V lost 7 bases, J lost 6 bases, and 5 bases stayed unmatched. The CDR3 coding sequence is TGCGCCAGCACCGGACTAGCGGGAGTTTCCGGGGAGCTGTTTTTT. This codes for CASTGLAGVSGELFF.

The genes are TRBV28 and TRBJ2-7, with D possibly being TRBD2 (5 bases). V was cut by 3 bases and J by 9 bases, with 21 bases left in between. The germline CDR1 and CDR2 sequences are MDHEN and SYDVKM. The CDR3 has 15 residues. The CDR3 here is CASSFDHLRGPAQYF. In nucleotides, the CDR3 is TGTGCCAGCAGTTTCGATCACCTGCGAGGGCCCGCGCAGTACTTC.

This chain connects TRBV4-2 to TRBJ2-1; TRBD2 matches at 9 bases. This CDR3 is 16 amino acids long. Germline V gives CDR1 LGHNA, CDR2 YNFKEQ. Trimming took 3 bases from V and 2 from J; bases not matched to a gene: 5. CDR3 sequence reads: CASSQVSGRTYNEQFF. The CDR3 DNA follows: TGTGCCAGCAGCCAGGTTAGCGGGAGAACCTACAATGAGCAGTTCTTC.

CDR3 nucleotide sequence: TGTGCCGCCAACCGGGGGGGGGTGAACACTGAAGCTTTCTTT. Its protein is CAANRGGVNTEAFF. The V and J genes are TRBV2 and TRBJ1-1; D may be TRBD1 (5 bases). The V end was cut by 11 bases, the J end by 0 bases, with 16 bases between. The germline CDR1 and CDR2 sequences are SNHLY and FYNNEI. The CDR3 is 14 amino acids. The whole variable domain, remainder taken from reference TRBV2 and TRBJ1-1, is EPEVTQTPSHQVTQMGQEVILRCVPISNHLYFYWYRQILGQKVEFLVSFYNNEISEKSEIFDDQFSVERPDGSNFTLKIRSTKLEDSAMYFCAANRGGVNTEAFFGQGTRLTVV.

This rearrangement joins TRBV9 to TRBJ2-1; 9 bases agree with TRBD2. The CDR3 runs 16 residues. Germline V gives CDR1 SGDLS, CDR2 YYNGEE. Losses at the gene ends were 3 bases for V and 4 bases for J; bases not matched to a gene: 8. The CDR3 loop reads CASSASVAGAYNEQFF. DNA of the CDR3: TGTGCCAGCAGCGCATCCGTAGCGGGAGCATACAATGAGCAGTTCTTC. The full variable domain, completed using reference TRBV9 and TRBJ2-1, is DSGVTQTPKHLITATGQRVTLRCSPRSGDLSVYWYQQSLDQGLQFLIQYYNGEERAKGNILERFSAQQFPDLHSELNLSSLELGDSALYFCASSASVAGAYNEQFFGPGTRLTVL.

The gene calls are TRBV7-2 and TRBJ2-3, with D possibly TRBD2 on 7 matching bases. The CDR3 has 15 residues. CDR1 is SGHTA, CDR2 FQGNSA, per germline. V lost 5 bases to trimming and J lost 5 bases, with 17 bases between them. In DNA form, the CDR3 reads TGTGCCAGCAGCCGACCGGGGGGCACGGGAGATACGCAGTATTTT. Encoded protein: CASSRPGGTGDTQYF.

The chain couples TRBV5-1 to TRBJ1-4; 7 nucleotides align to TRBD1. This CDR3 has 13 amino acids. The V segment lost 2 bases and the J segment 12 bases; nucleotides outside the gene matches: 7. CDR1 is SGHRS and CDR2 is YFSETQ in the germline V gene. The CDR3 region has the DNA TGCGCCAGCAGCTTAAAAACAGGGGTGGAACTGTTTTTT. Translation: CASSLKTGVELFF.

The V call is TRBV27, the J call TRBJ1-5; a possible D gene is TRBD1 (6 bases). CDR3 size: 15 residues. Germline CDR1 and CDR2: MNHEY and SMNVEV (reference sequence). Trimming left V 2 bases short and J 3 bases short, with 11 bases between. CDR3 coding DNA: TGTGCCAGCAGTTTAATGGGACAAATCAATCAGCCCCAGCATTTT. Amino acid sequence: CASSLMGQINQPQHF.

J is TRBJ2-3 and V is TRBV5-1; D might be TRBD1 (5 bases). Between the trimmed V and J ends, which lost 4 bases and 2 bases, there was a span of 8 bases. This CDR3 has 13 residues. Germline V gene lookup returns CDR1 SGHRS and CDR2 YFSETQ. CDR3 residues: CASSPDNTDTQYF. The CDR3 DNA reads as TGCGCCAGCAGCCCGGACAACACAGATACGCAGTATTTT.

The V and J genes are TRBV18 and TRBJ1-1; D not resolved. The CDR3 sequence is 14 residues long. V was cut by 2 bases and J by 1 base, with 8 bases left in between. Germline assignment: CDR1 KGHSH and CDR2 LQKENI. As DNA, the CDR3 is TGTGCCAGCTCACCAAGAGCCGGGAACACTGAAGCTTTCTTT. Translating it yields CASSPRAGNTEAFF.